These 14 T cell receptor beta chains originate from one sample sequenced in a study of response to subunit inactivated influenza vaccine. TCRdb recomputed calls from the RT-PCR reads with MiXCR, one row per CDR3 protein. The top ten clones hold 9.5% to 13% of a sample with a few hundred thousand distinct CDR3 sequences, 21% of them seen once. The sample consisted of PBMCs from blood, taken less than 22 months after vaccination. The receptors were sampled from a man aged 50-75 years who received an inactivated influenza vaccine.

This chain links TRBV3-1 with TRBJ1-4; D perhaps matches TRBD1 (5 bases). Germline V gives CDR1 LGHDT, CDR2 YNNKEL (reference sequence). CDR3 length equals 15 residues. Trimming removed 1 base at V and 7 bases at J, with 13 bases between. Here the CDR3 DNA reads TGTGCCAGCAGCCAAGGGGGGGTTGCCTTTGAAAAACTGTTTTTT. Its translation is CASSQGGVAFEKLFF.

This clonotype was detected a few times. The chain's CDR3 is CASSTWDGREKLFF. The CDR3 DNA is TGCGCCAGCAGCACCTGGGACGGGCGAGAAAAACTGTTTTTT. This chain links TRBV5-1 with TRBJ1-4, with a weak D call TRBD1 (5 bases). The germline gives CDR1 SGHRS, CDR2 YFSETQ. V lost 4 bases and J 8 bases, leaving 15 bases between the germline ends. CDR3 length: 14 amino acids.

The V call is TRBV20-1, the J call TRBJ2-1; 7 bases map to TRBD2. The CDR3 is made up of 16 amino acids. The germline V gene has CDR1 DFQATT and CDR2 SNEGSKA (reference sequence). J was trimmed by 3 bases and V by 5 bases; bases with no gene match: 13. This CDR3 is CSALKGGLAVYNEQFF. CDR3 in DNA: TGCAGTGCTTTGAAGGGAGGGCTAGCGGTCTACAATGAGCAGTTCTTC.

This clonotype was seen more than once but under ten times. This chain joins TRBV5-5 and TRBJ2-2; weak D call: TRBD2 (6 bases). CDR3 size: 15 residues. Germline CDR1 and CDR2: SGHKS and YYEKEE (reference sequence). V dropped 5 bases and J dropped 0 bases, with 11 bases sitting between them. The CDR3 loop is CASRGGQSNTGELFF. In nucleotides, the CDR3 is TGTGCCAGCAGGGGAGGTCAGTCGAACACCGGGGAGCTGTTTTTT.

The chain is built from TRBV3-1 and TRBJ2-5; D is possibly TRBD1 (6 bases). Germline loops: CDR1 LGHDT, CDR2 YNNKEL (reference sequence). The CDR3 consists of 13 residues. The V end was cut by 4 bases, the J end by 6 bases, with 12 bases between. The CDR3 DNA follows: TGTGCCAGCAGCCCACAGGGTCTACAGACCCAGTACTTC. Translated, it gives CASSPQGLQTQYF.

The chain links TRBV5-4 to TRBJ2-3; TRBD2 matches at 14 bases. This CDR3 has 16 residues. CDR1 is SGHNT and CDR2 is YYREEE in the germline V gene (reference sequence). With V trimmed by 3 bases and J by 5 bases, 5 bases remained unmatched. The CDR3 DNA is TGTGCCAGCAGCTCTCTAGGACTAGCGGGAGGAGATACGCAGTATTTT. Its translation is CASSSLGLAGGDTQYF.

The rearrangement uses TRBV29-1 and TRBJ1-2, with D possibly TRBD1 on 6 matching bases. Trimming removed 5 bases at V and 8 bases at J, with 15 bases between. The germline V gene encodes CDR1 SQVTM and CDR2 ANQGSEA. The CDR3 is 12 amino acids. This CDR3 is CSVYGGAPGYTF. CDR3 sequence (DNA): TGCAGCGTTTATGGGGGGGCTCCCGGCTACACCTTC.

The chain has TRBV9 and TRBJ1-1; 8 nucleotides align to TRBD1. The CDR3 contains 16 residues. Per the germline V gene, CDR1 is SGDLS and CDR2 is YYNGEE. The V gene end was trimmed by 3 bases and the J gene end by 2 bases; junction bases not matched to a gene: 9. The DNA of the CDR3 is TGTGCCAGCAGCGCGCCTACGGGACAGGTCAACACTGAAGCTTTCTTT. Protein: CASSAPTGQVNTEAFF.

This clonotype has only a few counts. The gene calls are TRBV20-1 and TRBJ2-4; no reliable D call. Trimming pared 6 bases from V and 0 bases from J, leaving 15 bases between. CDR1 DFQATT and CDR2 SNEGSKA come from the germline V gene (reference sequence). The CDR3 consists of 15 residues. The CDR3 is CSAPSGRLAKNIQYF. CDR3 coding DNA: TGCAGTGCCCCCTCGGGCAGGCTAGCCAAAAACATTCAGTACTTC.

This clonotype occurred a few times. The genes are TRBV7-2 and TRBJ2-7; 10 nucleotides match TRBD2. From germline, CDR1 is SGHTA and CDR2 FQGNSA. Trimming removed 1 base from V and 6 bases from J; junction bases left unmatched: 6. This CDR3 is built from 15 residues. The DNA of the CDR3 is TGTGCCAGCAGCTTAGGTGCAGCGGGAGGGCTCGAGCAGTACTTC. It specifies CASSLGAAGGLEQYF.

This chain joins TRBV9 and TRBJ2-5; 12 nucleotides agree with TRBD2. The J segment lost 2 bases and the V segment lost 3 bases, leaving 2 bases of the junction unmatched. Germline CDR1 is SGDLS and CDR2 is YYNGEE. The CDR3 contains 15 residues. Here the CDR3 reads CASSASGGAQETQYF. The CDR3 bases are TGTGCCAGCAGCGCTAGCGGGGGGGCGCAAGAGACCCAGTACTTC.

The V call is TRBV5-1, the J call TRBJ1-1, with 7 nucleotides matching TRBD1. Germline V lookup: CDR1 SGHRS, CDR2 YFSETQ. The CDR3 loop spans 16 amino acids. V trimming: 7 bases; J trimming: 0 bases; junction bases outside the gene matches: 12. CDR3 DNA: TGCGCCAGCCGAACCGGACAGGATTTAGTGAACACTGAAGCTTTCTTT. This gives the protein CASRTGQDLVNTEAFF.

The chain has TRBV4-2 and TRBJ2-3; TRBD1 agrees at 8 bases. Unmatched junction bases numbered 4, after V lost 3 bases and J lost 2 bases. The CDR3 is made up of 15 amino acids. From germline, CDR1 is LGHNA and CDR2 YNFKEQ. CDR3 sequence (DNA): TGTGCCAGCAGCCAGGGGGACAGGAACACAGATACGCAGTATTTT. It yields the protein CASSQGDRNTDTQYF.

This clonotype has only a few counts. This chain uses TRBV7-2 with TRBJ1-1; D is undetermined. The CDR3 contains 15 residues. V dropped 2 bases and J dropped 3 bases, with 13 bases sitting between them. Germline V CDR1 and CDR2: SGHTA, FQGNSA. In DNA form, the CDR3 reads TGTGCCAGCAGCTTAAAAATCGGGTCGGACACTGAAGCTTTCTTT. Amino acid sequence: CASSLKIGSDTEAFF.